This passage covers 20 T cell receptor beta chains from one sample sequenced in a study of blood T cell repertoires in COVID-19. This table comes from immunoSEQ multiplex PCR, and its TCRdb copy is limited to in-frame clones, with some not included. The profile shows approximately 300,000 clones, roughly 80% of them singletons. Sequenced sample: peripheral blood. These receptors all stem from a woman between 50 and 59 years old with active or convalescent COVID-19.

The J gene is TRBJ1-3, the V gene TRBV10-3; D gene ambiguous. There are 15 residues in the CDR3. Germline V gives CDR1 ENHRY, CDR2 SYGVKD. Deletions cut 10 bases from V and 0 bases from J, with 16 bases between. The CDR3 DNA follows: TGTGCCACCAGGACGGGAAGCGGCTCTGGAAACACCATATATTTT. This gives the protein CATRTGSGSGNTIYF.

The J gene is TRBJ2-7, the V gene TRBV29-1; D gene ambiguous. In germline, CDR1 is SQVTM, CDR2 ANQGSEA. The V gene lost 7 bases and the J gene lost 4 bases, with 11 bases spanning the gap. The CDR3 is 11 residues long. The CDR3 DNA sequence: TGCAGCGCTGTCACTCCTTACGAGCAGTACTTC. As protein: CSAVTPYEQYF.

This clone has a single count. The genes are TRBV27 and TRBJ1-1, with a possible D match to TRBD1 (6 bases). The CDR3 totals 18 residues. V gave up 6 bases and J gave up 1 base, with 24 bases separating them. Germline V CDR1 and CDR2: MNHEY, SMNVEV (reference sequence). The CDR3 reads CASRILRPGHKKNTEAFF. The CDR3 DNA reads as TGTGCCAGCAGGATCCTCCGCCCGGGACACAAGAAGAACACTGAAGCTTTCTTT.

The gene calls are TRBV6-6 and TRBJ2-7; TRBD1 aligns across 9 bases. V lost 4 bases and J lost 2; bases outside the gene matches: 0. There are 13 residues in the CDR3. The V gene's germline CDR1 is MNHNY and CDR2 SVGAGI (reference sequence). CDR3 in amino acids: CASSWDRAYEQYF. The CDR3 DNA is TGTGCCAGCAGTTGGGACAGGGCCTACGAGCAGTACTTC.

The chain uses TRBV7-8 and TRBJ2-2; no firm D call. The CDR3 loop spans 12 amino acids. Trimming pared 5 bases from V and 5 bases from J, leaving 6 bases between. The V gene's germline CDR1 is SGHVS and CDR2 FQNEAQ. CDR3 sequence: CASSPQTGELFF. The CDR3 DNA reads TGTGCCAGCAGCCCCCAGACCGGGGAGCTGTTTTTT.

This sequence joins TRBV18 and TRBJ2-2; TRBD2 might be the D (6 bases). Per the germline V gene, CDR1 is KGHSH and CDR2 is LQKENI. The CDR3 length is 16 residues. Trimming stripped 3 bases from V and 1 base from J, with 12 bases between. The CDR3 here is CASSPGWRENTGELFF. The CDR3 DNA follows: TGTGCCAGCTCACCTGGATGGCGGGAGAACACCGGGGAGCTGTTTTTT.

The chain uses TRBV5-1 and TRBJ1-2; no reliable D call. CDR3 length equals 13 residues. Germline CDR1 is SGHRS and CDR2 is YFSETQ. The V gene lost 4 bases and the J gene lost 6 bases, with 13 bases spanning the gap. The CDR3 coding sequence is TGCGCCAGCAGCCCAGCGCCTGGAGATGGCTACACCTTC. It yields the protein CASSPAPGDGYTF.

The CDR3 nucleotides are TGTGCCAGCAGCTTAGGCCAGGGTGGGGCCTCCTACAATGAGCAGTTCTTC. This codes for CASSLGQGGASYNEQFF. V is TRBV13 and J is TRBJ2-1, with D perhaps matching TRBD1 (5 bases). Trimming took 0 bases from V and 0 from J, leaving 12 bases between them. Germline assignment: CDR1 PRHDT and CDR2 FYEKMQ (reference sequence). The CDR3 extends over 17 amino acids. Full variable domain (rest looked up from reference TRBV13 and TRBJ2-1): AAGVIQSPRHLIKEKRETATLKCYPIPRHDTVYWYQQGPGQDPQFLISFYEKMQSDKGSIPDRFSAQQFSDYHSELNMSSLELGDSALYFCASSLGQGGASYNEQFFGPGTRLTVL.

This chain connects TRBV2 to TRBJ1-2; TRBD1 matches 10 bases. V lost 6 bases, J lost 5 bases, and 21 bases stayed unmatched. In germline, CDR1 is SNHLY, CDR2 FYNNEI. This CDR3 contains 19 residues. CDR3 DNA sequence: TGTGCCAGCAGAAATACCAACCTGTCCCGGGACAGGGGTAGGTATGGCTACACCTTC. Residues: CASRNTNLSRDRGRYGYTF.

The V and J genes are TRBV5-6 and TRBJ2-7; 11 nucleotides match TRBD1. Germline V CDR1 and CDR2: SGHDT, YYEEEE. This CDR3 is 14 amino acids long. The trim removed 3 bases at V and 5 bases at J, leaving 4 bases unmatched. The DNA for the CDR3 is TGTGCCAGCAGCTCCGGACAGGGGGCTCACGAGCAGTACTTC. Translation gives CASSSGQGAHEQYF.

The J gene is TRBJ2-1, the V gene TRBV6-4, with D possibly matching TRBD2 (6 bases). In germline, CDR1 is MRHNA, CDR2 SNTAGT. Trimming shortened V by 0 bases and J by 2 bases, and 14 bases separated the two germline ends. The CDR3 extends over 17 amino acids. CDR3 protein: CASSDSVAVGPYNEQFF. In nucleotides, the CDR3 is TGTGCCAGCAGTGACTCAGTAGCGGTGGGGCCCTACAATGAGCAGTTCTTC.

J is TRBJ1-6 and V is TRBV28; a possible D gene is TRBD1 (6 bases). V lost 2 bases, J lost 5 bases, and 13 bases lay in between. The CDR3 is 16 amino acids. CDR1 and CDR2 from the germline V gene are MDHEN and SYDVKM. This CDR3 is CASSLPGTKNNSPLHF. CDR3 nucleotides: TGTGCCAGCAGTTTACCCGGGACAAAAAATAATTCACCCCTCCACTTT.

The rearrangement links TRBV28 to TRBJ1-1, with a weak D call TRBD1 (6 bases). Germline V gene lookup returns CDR1 MDHEN and CDR2 SYDVKM. The CDR3 consists of 16 residues. V lost 1 base, J lost 5 bases, and 17 bases lay in between. This CDR3 is CASSLYSRGAGTEAFF. The CDR3 bases are TGTGCCAGCAGTTTATATAGTCGGGGGGCAGGGACTGAAGCTTTCTTT.

This chain links TRBV28 with TRBJ1-1, with 9 bases identical to TRBD1. CDR3 length: 15 residues. Germline values: CDR1 MDHEN, CDR2 SYDVKM. J gave up 4 bases and V 5 bases, and 8 bases lay outside the gene matches. Here the CDR3 reads CASSKLTGGVTEAFF. CDR3 coding DNA: TGTGCCAGCAGTAAACTGACAGGGGGGGTCACTGAAGCTTTCTTT.

V usage is TRBV11-1 and J usage is TRBJ2-4; no clear D gene. CDR1 SGHAT and CDR2 FQDESV come from the germline V gene (reference sequence). Between the trimmed V and J ends, which lost 1 base and 0 bases, there was a span of 10 bases. The CDR3 has 16 amino acids. CDR3 DNA: TGTGCCAGCAGCTTAGAGCGTGGCCTAGCCAAAAACATTCAGTACTTC. Translation gives CASSLERGLAKNIQYF.

This clone was seen just once. This chain links TRBV7-2 with TRBJ2-1, with D possibly being TRBD1 (6 bases). Trimming cost V 5 bases and J 15 bases, with 20 bases left between them. Looked up from germline, CDR1 is SGHTA and CDR2 is FQGNSA. The CDR3 loop spans 13 amino acids. The DNA of the CDR3 is TGTGCCAGCAGCCCGGACAGAATCATCGGCTCGTTCTTC. This encodes CASSPDRIIGSFF.

Concerning this clone: A read error may explain this, as a much larger clone is one base away. This chain uses TRBV11-2 with TRBJ2-2, with TRBD2 identical over 7 bases. V dropped 3 bases and J dropped 0; count of bases not matched to a gene: 1. The CDR3 has 15 residues. CDR1 is SGHAT, CDR2 FQNNGV, per germline. The CDR3 loop is CASSLGGANTGELFF. CDR3 nucleotides: TGTGCCAGCAGCTTGGGAGGGGCGAACACCGGGGAGCTGTTTTTT.

The chain joins TRBV4-1 to TRBJ1-2; D perhaps matches TRBD1 (6 bases). Deletions cut 3 bases from V and 7 bases from J, with 18 bases between. This CDR3 comprises 15 residues. CDR1 is MGHRA and CDR2 is YSYEKL in the germline V gene. CDR3 DNA: TGCGCCAGCAGCCACGTTGGGAGGGGGATTAGTGGCTACACCTTC. It encodes CASSHVGRGISGYTF.

The genes are TRBV19 and TRBJ1-5; D not certain. The CDR3 is made up of 14 amino acids. CDR1 is LNHDA, CDR2 SQIVND, per germline (reference sequence). V shed 6 bases and J shed 3 bases, with 12 bases lying between them. The CDR3 sequence: CASSGRVYNQPQHF. The DNA for the CDR3 is TGTGCCAGTAGCGGGAGGGTATACAATCAGCCCCAGCATTTT.

V gene TRBV27 combines with J gene TRBJ2-3, with TRBD2 identical over 8 bases. The CDR3 is 17 residues long. The germline V gene encodes CDR1 MNHEY and CDR2 SMNVEV (reference sequence). Germline trimming cut 5 bases from V and 6 bases from J; bases unmatched to any gene: 16. As DNA, the CDR3 is TGTGCCAGCAGTACCCGATGGACTAGCACCCCAACGGATACGCAGTATTTT. Translating it yields CASSTRWTSTPTDTQYF.